The 25 T cell receptor beta chains in this list originate from one sample, sequenced in a study of blood T cell repertoires in COVID-19. The method was immunoSEQ multiplex PCR; TCRdb's version includes in-frame clones alone and lacks a portion of them. The sample carries some 220,000 clones, 70% to 90% recorded once. The sequencing input was peripheral blood. These receptors were obtained from a human donor in a cohort sampled during active COVID-19.

This clone was found once. The V call is TRBV20-1, the J call TRBJ2-7; D perhaps matches TRBD1 (5 bases). Trimming took off 3 bases at V and 0 bases at J, with 15 bases between the two ends. The CDR3 covers 15 residues. CDR1 and CDR2 (germline): DFQATT, SNEGSKA (reference sequence). The CDR3 sequence is CSASDNRYSSYEQYF. The CDR3 nucleotides read TGCAGTGCTAGTGATAACAGGTATAGCTCCTACGAGCAGTACTTC.

CDR3 in DNA: TGTGCCAGCAGCTCGGGACAAGGTCGGGATGAGACCCAGTACTTC. Protein sequence: CASSSGQGRDETQYF. The chain links TRBV7-8 to TRBJ2-5, with D maybe TRBD1 (6 bases). CDR1 is SGHVS and CDR2 is FQNEAQ in the germline V gene. The CDR3 covers 15 residues. Between the trimmed V and J ends, which lost 4 bases and 5 bases, there was a span of 17 bases.

The chain employs TRBV6-5 and TRBJ1-1; 7 positions agree with TRBD1. The CDR3 runs 15 residues. Germline trimming cut 6 bases from V and 0 bases from J; bases unmatched to any gene: 7. CDR1 and CDR2 from the germline V gene are MNHEY and SVGAGI. CDR3 amino acids: CASSTRGQLNTEAFF. In DNA form, the CDR3 reads TGTGCCAGCAGCACCCGGGGACAGTTGAACACTGAAGCTTTCTTT.

This rearrangement joins TRBV5-1 to TRBJ1-6; the D is unclear. The V end was cut by 4 bases, the J end by 7 bases, with 12 bases between. The germline CDR1 and CDR2 sequences are SGHRS and YFSETQ. The CDR3 runs 14 residues. For the CDR3, the DNA is TGCGCCAGCAGCGCTCCCTGGGCAAATTCACCCCTCCACTTT. This codes for CASSAPWANSPLHF.

The table lists this clone with a few counts. This chain links TRBV7-9 with TRBJ2-3, with D maybe TRBD2 (5 bases). Per germline, CDR1 SEHNR and CDR2 FQNEAQ (reference sequence). The CDR3 covers 16 residues. Between the trimmed V and J ends, which lost 1 base and 0 bases, there was a span of 11 bases. CDR3 sequence reads: CASSLVLDSSTDTQYF. For the CDR3, the DNA is TGTGCCAGCAGCTTAGTGTTGGACTCGAGCACAGATACGCAGTATTTT.

This clone was found a few times. Here the CDR3 reads CASSSPGQGAFAGELFF. In nucleotides, the CDR3 is TGTGCCAGCAGCTCCCCGGGACAGGGGGCGTTTGCCGGGGAGCTGTTTTTT. The V and J genes are TRBV7-9 and TRBJ2-2; 12 positions agree with TRBD1. The germline CDR1 and CDR2 sequences are SEHNR and FQNEAQ (reference sequence). V dropped 4 bases and J dropped 6; count of bases not matched to a gene: 9. This CDR3 spans 17 amino acids.

The chain recombines TRBV7-9 with TRBJ1-2, with TRBD1 identical over 11 bases. From germline, CDR1 is SEHNR and CDR2 FQNEAQ (reference sequence). With 5 bases clipped from V and 6 bases from J, the junction kept 8 bases outside the gene matches. The CDR3 is 15 amino acids. The CDR3 sequence: CASSLEGTGGNGYTF. CDR3 sequence (DNA): TGTGCCAGCAGCCTCGAGGGGACAGGGGGTAATGGCTACACCTTC.

The chain combines TRBV6-5 with TRBJ1-1; possibly TRBD1 for D (6 bases). Germline V gene data show CDR1 as MNHEY and CDR2 as SVGAGI. The CDR3 sequence is 14 residues long. With 4 bases removed from V and 3 bases from J, the gap between germline ends came to 12 bases. The CDR3 loop is CASSSLRGDTEAFF. CDR3 sequence (DNA): TGTGCCAGCAGTTCCCTCAGGGGTGACACTGAAGCTTTCTTT.

This clone was seen a few times. The chain links TRBV7-2 to TRBJ1-3; D gene ambiguous. The CDR3 is 13 residues long. V gave up 6 bases and J gave up 5 bases, with 11 bases separating them. Germline V gene data show CDR1 as SGHTA and CDR2 as FQGNSA. This CDR3 is CASSFDLRNTIYF. The CDR3 region has the DNA TGTGCCAGCAGTTTCGACTTAAGAAACACCATATATTTT.

The chain recombines TRBV11-2 with TRBJ2-6, with 7 bases that match TRBD1. The CDR3 length is 17 residues. After removal of 7 bases from V and 1 base from J, the junction contained 10 bases not matched to a gene. CDR1 is SGHAT, CDR2 FQNNGV, per germline. The CDR3 protein is CASNSQGFQSGANVLTF. The CDR3 coding sequence is TGTGCCAGCAACTCACAGGGGTTTCAGTCTGGGGCCAACGTCCTGACTTTC.

The chain employs TRBV7-2 and TRBJ2-1, with D perhaps matching TRBD2 (6 bases). Per germline, CDR1 SGHTA and CDR2 FQGNSA. The CDR3 runs to 15 residues. Trimming left V 2 bases short and J 5 bases short, with 13 bases between. The CDR3 DNA is TGTGCCAGCAGCTTACGAGCGGGCCTAGACAATGAGCAGTTCTTC. Amino acids: CASSLRAGLDNEQFF. Full variable domain (rest looked up from reference TRBV7-2 and TRBJ2-1): GAGVSQSPSNKVTEKGKDVELRCDPISGHTALYWYRQSLGQGLEFLIYFQGNSAPDKSGLPSDRFSAERTGGSVSTLTIQRTQQEDSAVYLCASSLRAGLDNEQFFGPGTRLTVL.

J is TRBJ2-3 and V is TRBV6-5, with 9 bases aligning to TRBD1. V lost 10 bases, J lost 4 bases, and 9 bases stayed unmatched. Germline CDR1 and CDR2: MNHEY and SVGAGI. This CDR3 has 14 amino acids. The CDR3, as DNA: TGTGCCACCGCCGGGACAGGGTCCCCAGATACGCAGTATTTT. This gives the protein CATAGTGSPDTQYF.

The CDR3 sequence: CASRPSAGQGPTEAFF. CDR3 DNA: TGTGCCAGCAGACCCTCCGCGGGACAGGGGCCCACTGAAGCTTTCTTT. The chain carries TRBV28 and TRBJ1-1; 10 bases align to TRBD1. Unmatched junction bases numbered 11, after V lost 6 bases and J lost 4 bases. Germline-derived CDR1 and CDR2 are MDHEN and SYDVKM. This CDR3 spans 16 amino acids.

The rearrangement links TRBV7-2 to TRBJ1-2; perhaps TRBD1 as D (6 bases). V was trimmed by 10 bases and J by 8 bases, leaving 14 bases between them. CDR3 length: 11 residues. Germline assignment: CDR1 SGHTA and CDR2 FQGNSA. The DNA for the CDR3 is TGTGCCATCGCAACAGGGCCCGGCTACACCTTC. Translated, it gives CAIATGPGYTF.

This clone occurred many times. V is TRBV19 and J is TRBJ1-1, with D hard to call. The V end lost 7 bases, the J end lost 1 base, and 7 bases lay between the germline ends. CDR1 is LNHDA and CDR2 is SQIVND in the germline V gene (reference sequence). CDR3 length: 12 amino acids. The CDR3 DNA follows: TGTGCCAGTAAAACGGGGAACACTGAAGCTTTCTTT. Translation gives CASKTGNTEAFF.

The rearrangement joins TRBV28 to TRBJ1-5; 7 bases match TRBD1. With V trimmed by 6 bases and J by 1 base, 6 bases remained unmatched. This CDR3 spans 15 amino acids. Germline loops: CDR1 MDHEN, CDR2 SYDVKM. The CDR3 reads CASSTLDRSNQPQHF. DNA for the CDR3: TGTGCCAGCAGCACATTGGACAGGAGCAATCAGCCCCAGCATTTT.

The J gene is TRBJ1-5, the V gene TRBV4-3; D is perhaps TRBD1 (6 bases). This CDR3 is built from 15 residues. Germline CDR1 LGHNA, CDR2 YSLEER. The germline V and J ends were trimmed by 3 bases and 7 bases, with 16 bases remaining between them. CDR3 protein: CASSQSLTGFQPQHF. The DNA of the CDR3 is TGCGCCAGCAGCCAGTCCCTAACAGGGTTCCAGCCCCAGCATTTT.

The V and J genes are TRBV3-1 (or the pseudogene TRBV3-2) and TRBJ1-2; D not certain. This CDR3 region has 13 residues. The V gene lost 0 bases and the J gene lost 7 bases, with 9 bases spanning the gap. Germline CDR1 LGHDT, CDR2 YNNKEL (reference sequence). The CDR3 loop is CASSQERLGGYTF. CDR3 sequence (DNA): TGTGCCAGCAGCCAAGAAAGGCTAGGTGGCTACACCTTC.

This clone was seen more than once but under ten times. The rearrangement uses TRBV5-1 and TRBJ2-2; D perhaps matches TRBD1 (6 bases). The V gene lost 6 bases and the J gene lost 3 bases, with 12 bases spanning the gap. The CDR3 covers 14 residues. The germline V gene has CDR1 SGHRS and CDR2 YFSETQ. The DNA for the CDR3 is TGCGCCAGCAACCCAGGGGCGCACACCGGGGAGCTGTTTTTT. This translates into CASNPGAHTGELFF.

This chain links TRBV5-4 with TRBJ2-1, with 10 bases matching TRBD2. Germline CDR1 SGHNT, CDR2 YYREEE (reference sequence). This CDR3 has 16 amino acids. V was clipped by 3 bases and J by 0 bases; unmatched bases: 3. CDR3 bases: TGTGCCAGCAGCTCTAGCGGGGGCAGCTCCTACAATGAGCAGTTCTTC. As protein: CASSSSGGSSYNEQFF.

The chain couples TRBV2 to TRBJ2-7; TRBD2 aligns across 7 bases. The V segment lost 2 bases and the J segment 2 bases; nucleotides outside the gene matches: 0. The CDR3 totals 13 residues. Germline values: CDR1 SNHLY, CDR2 FYNNEI. The CDR3, as DNA: TGTGCCAGCAGTGAACTAGCGGCCTACGAGCAGTACTTC. Encoded protein: CASSELAAYEQYF.

The table lists this clone with a few counts. The chain is built from TRBV12-3 or TRBV12-4 and TRBJ1-1; TRBD1 matches 10 bases. There are 13 residues in the CDR3. V gave up 5 bases and J gave up 7 bases; unmatched junction bases: 4. The CDR3 reads CASSGDRGDEAFF. The CDR3 coding sequence is TGTGCCAGCAGTGGGGACAGGGGAGATGAAGCTTTCTTT.

A note on this clone: The identical CDR3 is also encoded by other nucleotide sequences in the sample. J is TRBJ2-1 and V is TRBV7-2, with D unresolved. The CDR3 is made up of 15 amino acids. The V and J ends lost 0 bases and 0 bases respectively, with 6 bases between them. Germline V gene sequence: CDR1 SGHTA, CDR2 FQGNSA. The CDR3 DNA reads TGTGCCAGCAGCTTAGCCGTCAGCTCCTACAATGAGCAGTTCTTC. The encoded protein is CASSLAVSSYNEQFF.

CDR3 region: CASSFRSVSYNEQFF. In nucleotides, the CDR3 is TGTGCCAGCAGCTTCAGATCCGTTTCCTACAATGAGCAGTTCTTC. The V and J genes are TRBV7-9 and TRBJ2-1; D remains ambiguous. This CDR3 is 15 amino acids long. Trimming stripped 3 bases from V and 1 base from J, with 10 bases between. The germline gives CDR1 SEHNR, CDR2 FQNEAQ (reference sequence).

This chain joins TRBV5-5 and TRBJ1-2; 10 positions match TRBD1. The CDR3 is made up of 16 amino acids. J gave up 6 bases and V 0 bases, and 8 bases lay outside the gene matches. The germline gives CDR1 SGHKS, CDR2 YYEKEE (reference sequence). The CDR3 reads CASSLAYRTGGHGYTF. CDR3 DNA: TGTGCCAGCAGCTTGGCCTACAGGACAGGGGGTCATGGCTACACCTTC.